This T cell receptor (beta chain) emerged from a study of blood T cell repertoires in COVID-19 (dated by TCRdb to 2018 to 2021). About the investigation overall: Samples from collaborators originated in the United States, Italy and Spain and spanned both the acute and convalescent phases of COVID-19. The prospective study material was composed of cDNA or gDNA derived from T cells, B-cell-depleted T cells, or PBMCs. Deeply sampled blood TCRbeta repertoires from subjects exposed to, actively infected with, or recovered from COVID-19 were included in the dataset. The repertoires were released in a freely available public database meant as a resource for research on the immune response to SARS-CoV-2. Samples were obtained from the ongoing ImmuneRACE study (first 160 participants) and from about 1,300 subjects provided by 6 global collaborators. The sample metadata nearly always contained a de-identified subject ID, COVID-19 status, age in years and sex. HLA class I and class II types, where available, came from metadata supplied by the sample provider rather than from assay-based typing. What the authors observed across the whole study: Clinical and demographic metadata were provided uncurated, with the amount varying by source and participant.

The immunoSEQ Assay, a bias-controlled multiplex PCR, was used to amplify TCRbeta CDR3 regions from genomic DNA. In the authors' own workflow: The number of nucleated cells in each sample was estimated by amplification of reference gene primers within the assay. To quantify the absolute abundance of each unique TCRbeta CDR3 rearrangement, sequence reads were collapsed and filtered. For each sample, productive Simpson clonality was calculated by taking the square root of Simpson's diversity index across productive rearrangements. Held by TCRdb, this immuneACCESS table contains in-frame sequences only and omits some clones. Under half of the omission traces to an unresolved V gene where checked; the cause of the rest is unknown. V, J and clone size were drawn from that table, and D and trimming were deduced from the DNA. Across this sample there are 380,000 or so clones, with roughly four fifths seen only once. More than 0.95% of the sample rests with the top ten.

Whole blood was collected in K2EDTA tubes by collaborating institutions according to the institutions' own protocols. For TCRbeta analysis, collaborators shipped samples as frozen whole blood, isolated PBMCs, or DNA extracted from either of those sample types. Per the germline V gene (reference sequence), GTSNPN is the CDR1 and SVGIG is the CDR2. Trimming leaves V shorter by 2 bases and J shorter by 1 base, with the junction holding 7 bases beyond the gene matches. The CDR3, cysteine through phenylalanine, is 16 amino acids long. The only DNA kept is the CDR3, 48 bases in frame from the first base. This clone was recorded only once. The antigen it recognizes is unknown. Qualities for individual bases were not recorded, and no much larger clone is one base off.

The receptor's source is a human donor with acute or convalescent COVID-19. The donor label of this sample is uncertain. The chain joins TRBV30 to TRBJ1-5, with 8 junctional bases fitting TRBD1. The specimen was peripheral blood. The CDR3 protein sequence reads: CAWSTRGLRSNQPQHF. The nucleotide sequence reads as follows: TGTGCCTGGAGTACCAGGGGGCTTAGAAGCAATCAGCCCCAGCATTTT.